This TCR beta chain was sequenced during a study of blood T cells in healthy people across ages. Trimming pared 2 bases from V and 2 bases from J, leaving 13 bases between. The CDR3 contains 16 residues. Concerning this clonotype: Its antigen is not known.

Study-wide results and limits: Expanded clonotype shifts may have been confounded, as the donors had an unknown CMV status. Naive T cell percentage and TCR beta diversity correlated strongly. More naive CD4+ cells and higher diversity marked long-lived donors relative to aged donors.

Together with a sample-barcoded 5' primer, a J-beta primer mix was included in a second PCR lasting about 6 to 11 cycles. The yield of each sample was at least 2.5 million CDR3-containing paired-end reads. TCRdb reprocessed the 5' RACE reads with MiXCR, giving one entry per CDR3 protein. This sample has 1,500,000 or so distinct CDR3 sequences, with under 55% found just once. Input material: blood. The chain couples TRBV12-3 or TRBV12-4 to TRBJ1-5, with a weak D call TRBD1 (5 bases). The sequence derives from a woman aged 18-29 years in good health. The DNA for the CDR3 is TGTGCCAGCAGTTTAACGGGACCAGGAGGCAATCAGCCCCAGCATTTT. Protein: CASSLTGPGGNQPQHF.